These 8 T cell receptor beta chains share one sample of origin, sequenced in a study of early stage breast cancer tumors. Generated by immunoSEQ multiplex PCR, the TCRdb table keeps only in-frame clones and is missing some. The top ten clones hold more than 9% of a sample with fewer than 25,000 clones, roughly two thirds of them seen once. The sequenced sample consisted of breast tumor tissue. Source of these receptors: a person between 55 and 70 years old with breast cancer.

There are a few counts of this clone. This chain's CDR3 is CASSSGTGELFF. The CDR3 coding sequence is TGTGCCAGCAGCTCGGGCACCGGGGAGCTGTTTTTT. The gene calls are TRBV5-6 and TRBJ2-2; D not resolved. V was clipped by 3 bases and J by 4 bases, with 4 bases between them. Per germline, CDR1 SGHDT and CDR2 YYEEEE. The CDR3 sequence is 12 residues long.

This clone was seen once. The chain recombines TRBV28 with TRBJ2-3; D remains ambiguous. The CDR3 has 13 residues. Trimming took 4 bases from V and 2 from J, leaving 7 bases between them. From germline, CDR1 is MDHEN and CDR2 SYDVKM. The CDR3, as DNA: TGTGCCAGCAGTTCCCTCCCCACAGATACGCAGTATTTT. As protein: CASSSLPTDTQYF. The full variable domain, its missing parts supplied by reference TRBV28 and TRBJ2-3, is DVKVTQSSRYLVKRTGEKVFLECVQDMDHENMFWYRQDPGLGLRLIYFSYDVKMKEKGDIPEGYSVSREKKERFSLILESASTNQTSMYLCASSSLPTDTQYFGPGTRLTVL.

The rearrangement joins TRBV30 to TRBJ2-7; 7 bases map to TRBD2. Trimming removed 2 bases from V and 6 bases from J; junction bases left unmatched: 7. The CDR3 is 13 amino acids. The germline gives CDR1 GTSNPN, CDR2 SVGIG (reference sequence). As DNA, the CDR3 is TGTGCCTGGAGTCCCTCAGGCGGGAGCGAGCAGTACTTC. Protein sequence: CAWSPSGGSEQYF.

In its sample, this clone was seen a few times. The chain carries TRBV5-1 and TRBJ2-1; 10 bases are shared with TRBD2. The germline V gene encodes CDR1 SGHRS and CDR2 YFSETQ. This CDR3 region has 18 residues. With 4 bases clipped from V and 0 bases from J, the junction kept 10 bases outside the gene matches. The CDR3 here is CASSVRASGGSSYNEQFF. In nucleotides, the CDR3 is TGCGCCAGCAGCGTGAGGGCTAGCGGGGGAAGCTCCTACAATGAGCAGTTCTTC.

This clone turned up a few times. V usage is TRBV29-1 and J usage is TRBJ2-7; TRBD1 aligns across 8 bases. Germline V gives CDR1 SQVTM, CDR2 ANQGSEA. The CDR3 sequence is 14 residues long. V shed 6 bases and J 0 bases; nucleotides not matched to a gene: 7. The CDR3 loop is CSVAPGQASYEQYF. The CDR3 nucleotides read TGCAGCGTAGCCCCGGGACAGGCCTCCTACGAGCAGTACTTC.

CDR3 protein: CASSSPPTSLEQYF. The CDR3 region has the DNA TGTGCCAGCAGCAGTCCCCCGACTAGCCTCGAGCAGTACTTC. This chain links TRBV7-2 with TRBJ2-7; 7 bases match TRBD2. The germline V gene encodes CDR1 SGHTA and CDR2 FQGNSA. The CDR3 sequence is 14 residues long. Germline trimming cut 5 bases from V and 6 bases from J; bases unmatched to any gene: 10.

CDR3 sequence reads: CASSVDSSYEQYF. CDR3 DNA sequence: TGTGCCAGCAGCGTCGACAGTTCCTACGAGCAGTACTTC. This chain connects TRBV11-3 to TRBJ2-7; weak D call: TRBD1 (5 bases). The CDR3 totals 13 residues. V dropped 5 bases and J dropped 1 base, with 9 bases sitting between them. Germline CDR1 reads SGHNT; CDR2 reads YENEEA.

CDR3 residues: CASSQGGLAMNEQFF. In DNA, the CDR3 is TGTGCCAGCAGCCAAGGGGGACTAGCGATGAATGAGCAGTTCTTC. J is TRBJ2-1 and V is TRBV4-2, with 10 bases lining up with TRBD2. The J segment lost 7 bases and the V segment lost 1 base, leaving 4 bases of the junction unmatched. The CDR3 is 15 amino acids. The V gene's germline CDR1 is LGHNA and CDR2 YNFKEQ.